This TCR beta chain was recovered during a study of T cells in Graves' hyperthyroidism and ophthalmopathy. Overall study: Peripheral blood was collected at initial diagnosis, before any treatment.

Amplified TCR beta CDR3 regions derived from RNA transcripts. Primed by the HTBI set, a first-round RT-PCR was run on the TCR CDR3. TCRdb used MiXCR to reprocess the multiplex PCR reads, holding one entry per CDR3 protein. The repertoire has under 200,000 distinct CDR3 sequences, over 7.5% of them found once; the top ten carry around 21%. Germline CDR1 is PRHDT and CDR2 is FYEKMQ (reference sequence). This CDR3 is built from 16 residues. Germline trimming cut 4 bases from V and 3 bases from J; bases unmatched to any gene: 8. Diagnoses were established using clinical symptoms, serum thyroxine and TRAb, thyroid ultrasound and orbital computed tomography. Study-wide results and limits: Blood samples included most of the expanded thyroid clonotypes exceeding 0.001.

Concerning this clonotype: Its antigen is unknown.

The sequenced sample was blood. V and J are TRBV13 and TRBJ2-1; 8 bases are a match to TRBD2. The sequence was obtained from a woman between 18 and 30 years old with Graves' hyperthyroidism that later progressed to Graves' ophthalmopathy. The CDR3 protein is CASSSAGTRDYNEQFF. CDR3 bases: TGTGCCAGCAGCTCGGCAGGGACTAGGGACTACAATGAGCAGTTCTTC.